This entry lists 5 T cell receptor beta chains sequenced from one sample in a study of CD8 T cells in Susac syndrome. Random hexamers were used to reverse transcribe about 0.5 to 1 ug of RNA. TCRdb reprocessed the immunoSEQ multiplex PCR reads with MiXCR, giving one entry per CDR3 protein. The data contain roughly 180,000 distinct CDR3 sequences, roughly 94% of them seen just once; the ten biggest clones take up 0.085% to 0.12%. Specimen: CD4+ T cells from PBMCs. All receptors come from a human donor in good health.

The rearrangement links TRBV3-1 to TRBJ2-5; D is undetermined. Germline V CDR1 and CDR2: LGHDT, YNNKEL (reference sequence). The CDR3 sequence is 15 residues long. Trimming pared 0 bases from V and 2 bases from J, leaving 10 bases between. The CDR3 region has the DNA TGTGCCAGCAGCCAAGATCCCGGGCCGCAAGAGACCCAGTACTTC. Amino acids: CASSQDPGPQETQYF.

The J gene is TRBJ2-1, the V gene TRBV20-1; D might be TRBD1 or TRBD2, each matching 5 bases. Trimming cost V 6 bases and J 10 bases, with 16 bases left between them. The CDR3 covers 12 residues. The germline V gene encodes CDR1 DFQATT and CDR2 SNEGSKA (reference sequence). The CDR3 nucleotides are TGCAGTGCATCGGGGCAGATAAACGAGCAGTTCTTC. Amino acids: CSASGQINEQFF.

This clonotype appeared a single time. This chain joins TRBV30 and TRBJ1-2; the D is unclear. The germline CDR1 and CDR2 sequences are GTSNPN and SVGIG (reference sequence). V was trimmed by 2 bases and J by 4 bases, leaving 11 bases between them. The CDR3 is 13 amino acids. The CDR3 loop reads CAWSRSEGYGYTF. The CDR3 region has the DNA TGTGCCTGGAGTAGGTCGGAGGGCTATGGCTACACCTTC.

This sequence joins TRBV29-1 and TRBJ2-3; TRBD1 matches at 7 bases. The V gene's germline CDR1 is SQVTM and CDR2 ANQGSEA. V was pared by 6 bases and J by 0 bases, with 6 bases of the junction left unmatched. The CDR3 totals 14 residues. The CDR3 sequence is CSVASGQSTDTQYF. CDR3 in DNA: TGCAGCGTAGCATCGGGACAGAGCACAGATACGCAGTATTTT.

The CDR3 DNA sequence: TGTGCCAGCAGCTCTAGCGGGAGGCGCAATGAGCAGTTCTTC. Protein product: CASSSSGRRNEQFF. This chain links TRBV6-2 or TRBV6-3 with TRBJ2-1, with 11 positions matching TRBD2. CDR1 is MNHEY, CDR2 SVGEGT, per germline. This CDR3 comprises 14 residues. V shed 6 bases and J 6 bases; nucleotides not matched to a gene: 4.